The next 9 T cell receptor beta chains were all read from a single sample in a study of human T cells and chemical hapten exposure. The time point is: pre-sensitization, week 0. Documented treatment: therapeutic diphenylcyclopropenone sensitization with weekly scalp DPC. TCRdb processed the RACE reads anew with MiXCR; each CDR3 protein has one entry. The repertoire includes some 400,000 distinct CDR3 sequences, about 5.1% of them detected once, and 2.5% to 3% sits in the top ten. The sample was whole blood, taken in connection with sensitization to the hapten diphenylcyclopropenone (DPC). The receptors shown here come from a woman aged 45-59 years with alopecia areata. Some clones in this sample may be carry-over from other donors' samples.

This clonotype was detected ten times or more. The gene calls are TRBV12-3 or TRBV12-4 and TRBJ2-7; 11 bases match TRBD2. The CDR3 has 16 residues. V shed 5 bases and J 0 bases; nucleotides not matched to a gene: 6. CDR3 loop: CASSDYGTSGSYEQYF. In nucleotides, the CDR3 is TGTGCCAGCAGTGACTACGGGACTAGCGGCTCCTACGAGCAGTACTTC.

This clonotype appeared many times. The chain couples TRBV6-5 to TRBJ1-1; 9 bases map to TRBD1. Per the germline V gene, CDR1 is MNHEY and CDR2 is SVGAGI. The CDR3 extends over 14 amino acids. The junction had 7 bases not matched to a gene; V was cut back by 6 bases and J by 5 bases. The DNA for the CDR3 is TGTGCCAGCAGCTTTACAGGGGGCCGGACTGAAGCTTTCTTT. It yields the protein CASSFTGGRTEAFF.

This clonotype appeared a few times. The J gene is TRBJ2-2, the V gene TRBV5-1, with D tentatively TRBD1 (6 bases). Trimming took 0 bases from V and 3 from J, leaving 9 bases between them. Germline values: CDR1 SGHRS, CDR2 YFSETQ. The CDR3 is 15 residues long. The CDR3 here is CASSLGTDHTGELFF. The CDR3, as DNA: TGCGCCAGCAGCTTGGGGACAGATCACACCGGGGAGCTGTTTTTT.

This clonotype was counted a few times. The V call is TRBV9, the J call TRBJ2-5, with D perhaps matching TRBD2 (5 bases). Trimming took 0 bases from V and 3 from J, leaving 6 bases between them. CDR3 size: 13 residues. Germline V gives CDR1 SGDLS, CDR2 YYNGEE. The CDR3 DNA is TGTGCCAGCAGCGTAGTCGGGGAAGAGACCCAGTACTTC. Translating it yields CASSVVGEETQYF.

This clonotype was observed many times. The chain uses TRBV5-5 and TRBJ1-1; maybe TRBD1 (6 bases). The ends were cut back, 4 bases at V and 6 bases at J, with 13 bases in the middle. Germline V gives CDR1 SGHKS, CDR2 YYEKEE (reference sequence). CDR3 size: 13 residues. The CDR3 bases are TGTGCCAGCAGCCACGGACAGATCGCTGAAGCTTTCTTT. The encoded protein is CASSHGQIAEAFF.

This clonotype was seen repeatedly, ten times or more. The chain has TRBV12-5 and TRBJ1-4; D ambiguous. Between the trimmed V and J ends, which lost 3 bases and 8 bases, there was a span of 10 bases. Germline assignment: CDR1 LGHNT and CDR2 FRNRAP. There are 13 residues in the CDR3. The CDR3 coding sequence is TGTGCTAGTGGTTTCTGGGGAGACGAAAAACTGTTTTTT. Protein sequence: CASGFWGDEKLFF.

This clonotype was detected only a few times. This chain uses TRBV6-2 or TRBV6-3 with TRBJ2-3; TRBD2 is a possible D gene (6 bases). Germline V gives CDR1 MNHEY, CDR2 SVGEGT. The CDR3 consists of 15 residues. Trimming removed 2 bases from V and 5 bases from J, with 14 bases in between. The CDR3 region is CASSYLGGLGDTQYF. Written as DNA, the CDR3 is TGTGCCAGCAGTTACCTGGGAGGCCTTGGAGATACGCAGTATTTT.

This clonotype was seen ten or more times. CDR3 residues: CSARDENSGNTIYF. The CDR3 DNA follows: TGCAGTGCTAGAGATGAAAACTCTGGAAACACCATATATTTT. The V and J genes are TRBV20-1 and TRBJ1-3; no reliable D call. V was cut by 0 bases and J by 0 bases, with 6 bases left in between. CDR1 and CDR2 (germline): DFQATT, SNEGSKA (reference sequence). The CDR3 covers 14 residues.

The table lists this clonotype with a few counts. This sequence joins TRBV6-5 and TRBJ1-1; D not certain. V was cut by 8 bases and J by 1 base, with 8 bases left in between. The CDR3 is 12 residues long. Germline V gene data show CDR1 as MNHEY and CDR2 as SVGAGI. The CDR3 DNA is TGTGCCAGCGGACGGACGAACACTGAAGCTTTCTTT. Translation: CASGRTNTEAFF.